This T cell receptor beta chain was observed in a study of low-dose radiotherapy and immunotherapy resistance in tumors. For the study at large: The authors gave intravenous cyclophosphamide 200 mg/m2 every two weeks, one day before radiation and immunotherapy.

As for time point: before trial treatment. Along with nivolumab and ipilimumab, donors received aspirin, low-dose cyclophosphamide and low-dose radiotherapy. Germline-derived CDR1 and CDR2 are KGHDR and SFDVKD. This CDR3 contains 13 residues. Details on this clonotype: The likely explanation is a read error, given a far larger clone one base away.

Primers targeting TRAV and TRBV primed first-strand cDNA, covering alpha and beta chains. A roughly 22-cycle PCR with a constant-region primer and V-primer adapter amplified TCRs. TCRdb redid the calling of the reads with MiXCR, one entry per CDR3 protein. The sample holds 55,000 to 70,000 distinct CDR3 sequences; roughly 24% are singletons and the top ten take around 5%. J is TRBJ2-7 and V is TRBV24-1; unclear D gene. The end of the DNA aligns better with TRBJ2-1, so the J call may be wrong. The sequences come from PBMCs, collected before treatment. The clonotype originates from a male donor with prostate cancer. The CDR3 here is CASSLAQQYEQFF. The DNA for the CDR3 is TGTGCCAGCAGTTTGGCCCAGCAATACGAGCAGTTCTTC.